The present entry profiles one TCR beta chain with its context. The antigen it binds to is not known. No base-level quality is on record; no much larger clone is a single base apart. The time point label here, explained by the study, means: technical triplicate 1. For the unsorted PBMC libraries, 2 million PBMCs were stored in RNAlater at -80 degrees C until RNA extraction and were used to generate the libraries. PBMCs were separated from peripheral blood using Ficoll-Hypaque density gradient centrifugation and then cryopreserved in liquid nitrogen. This record comes from a study of neurological immune-mediated disorders (dated by TCRdb to about 2019). At the level of the whole study: Peripheral blood TCR-beta repertoires from HTLV-I-associated myelopathy (HAM/TSP) patients, multiple sclerosis patients and healthy controls were compared by UMI-based sequencing. Technical triplicate libraries were sequenced to precisely calculate the variability in frequency of each individual clone. The cohort was made up of 65 to 75 subjects, consisting of roughly 15 HAM/TSP patients, around 35 multiple sclerosis patients and around 20 healthy controls. Alongside PBMC samples, the set of 106 TCR-beta libraries contained longitudinal samples, technical triplicates, and paired CD4+ and CD8+ T-cell subsets that had been sorted.

The CDR3 numbers 13 residues from cysteine through phenylalanine. The CDR3 DNA has 39 bases and is translated from base 1. V drops 6 bases and J drops 0 bases, leaving 6 bases in between. For CDR1 and CDR2, the germline V gene (reference sequence) lists MNHNY and SVGAGI. cDNA was synthesized by template-switch 5'RACE using a primer carrying a 10-nucleotide random unique molecular identifier by which each TCR transcript was tagged. Every sequencing run yielded over 160 million TCR-beta sequences covering 15-18 subjects. The RNeasy kit was used for extraction of total RNA. TCR-beta VDJ regions were amplified with primers for the TCR constant region and the 5'RACE anchor, using the KAPA Real-time Library Amplification kit. Sample indexes and Illumina adaptors were added in a first PCR, and a second PCR then increased library yield. After purification with Ampure beads, the TCR product of roughly 650 bp was size-selected on a 2% E-gel SizeSelection system. Before pooling, library quality was checked on a Bioanalyzer, concentration was measured with Qubit, and libraries were quantified with the Kapa Library Quantification kit. An Illumina HiSeq 2500 sequenced the libraries paired-end 2 x 150 bp. To increase sequence diversity, roughly 24-31% phiX was spiked into each library pool. The authors processed their data as follows. Quality-filtered reads were processed with the UMI-based MiGEC pipeline, and over 90% of raw TCR sequences were removed by the MiGEC pipeline during error correction. VDJ genes were aligned to IMGT germline references, and clonotypes were defined by unique CDR3 amino acid sequence plus V-J genes. Clonal expansion, Shannon diversity and CDR3 relatedness were evaluated with VDJtools (CalcPairwiseDistances, ClusterSamples), while phylogenetic trees were built in CLCbio workbench. Expanded clones were defined as having at least 8 unique UMIs, based on coefficient-of-variation modelling across technical triplicates. TCRdb reanalyzed the raw reads on its own, using fastp at Q25 for trimming and MiXCR for clone calling, and kept in-frame beta chains. Each entry is one CDR3 protein sequence, shown with its most common DNA and genes. These V and J calls are TCRdb output, not the study's own analysis. The sample data list approximately 36,000 distinct CDR3 sequences, and 11% of these were observed just once. Of the sample, roughly 4% falls within the top ten clones.

Here is what the overall study found, with its caveats: The highest TCR clonal expansion was observed in HAM/TSP patients, whereas the lowest was observed in MS patients, even when compared with healthy controls. No identical CDR3 amino acid sequences were shared among expanded clones across subjects, suggesting private TCR-beta repertoires in all groups.

This receptor chain uses TRBV6-6 and TRBJ1-5; the D gene lacks a confident call. This receptor was identified in a man in his sixties with HTLV-1-associated myelopathy (HAM/TSP). Input material: PBMCs. The CDR3 is CASRVGSNQPQHF. The DNA sequence reads TGTGCCAGCAGAGTTGGTAGCAATCAGCCCCAGCATTTT.